This TCR beta chain was identified in a study of T cells in Graves' hyperthyroidism and ophthalmopathy. Study in general: Peripheral blood was drawn at first diagnosis, prior to all treatment.

This clonotype has only a few counts. The V gene lost 1 base and the J gene lost 6 bases, with 10 bases spanning the gap. This CDR3 has 14 amino acids. Germline V gives CDR1 MGHRA, CDR2 YSYEKL. Amplified TCR beta CDR3 regions came from RNA transcripts. When the TCR CDR3 underwent first-round RT-PCR, the HTBI primer set was used. TCRdb itself ran the multiplex PCR reads through MiXCR, one entry per CDR3 protein. This table has around 720,000 distinct CDR3 sequences, under 45% appearing once. Sequencing input: blood. The chain is built from TRBV4-1 and TRBJ1-5, with D perhaps matching TRBD1 (5 bases). This TCR was recovered from a woman aged 40-49 years with Graves' hyperthyroidism. CDR3 nucleotides: TGCGCCAGCAGCCAAGTTGGGGCTTTTCAGCCCCAGCATTTT. Translated: CASSQVGAFQPQHF.